This T cell receptor beta chain was obtained from a study of cytomegalovirus exposure and HLA in healthy donors. Turning to this clone: The antigen is not known.

Study-wide results and limits: With later analysis, a missense DCLRE1C variant became linked to TCR beta V- and J-gene trimming.

Primers for the PCR totalled 60 Vbeta and 13 Jbeta. The repertoire was sequenced with immunoSEQ multiplex PCR; TCRdb's copy has only in-frame clones and lacks some. The repertoire includes roughly 130,000 clones, around two thirds of them detected once, and less than 9% sits in the top ten. This receptor was identified in a woman aged 40 to 49 in good health and CMV-seropositive. The material sequenced was PBMCs.

The CDR3 protein is CASSPYRGSDTGELFF. The CDR3 region has the DNA TGTGCCAGCAGCCCTTACAGGGGTAGCGACACCGGGGAGCTGTTTTTT. The chain recombines TRBV13 with TRBJ2-2, with 7 bases aligning to TRBD1. V lost 5 bases to trimming and J lost 3 bases; unmatched junction nucleotides: 9. Germline CDR1 and CDR2: PRHDT and FYEKMQ (reference sequence). This CDR3 spans 16 amino acids.